This T cell receptor (beta chain) was identified in a study of cytomegalovirus exposure and HLA in healthy donors. Study-wide results and limits: Among TCR beta chains, those listed as cytomegalovirus-associated numbered around 180.

Only in-frame clones appear in the TCRdb table, and some are missing; sequencing was by immunoSEQ multiplex PCR. The data show fewer than 200,000 clones, around 88% seen once. Notes on this clone: Its matching antigen is unknown.

V was trimmed by 5 bases and J by 9 bases, leaving 17 bases between them. Germline CDR1 and CDR2: MNHEY and SVGAGI. The CDR3 has 13 amino acids. This TCR was recovered from a woman in her late teens or twenties in good health and CMV-seronegative. Sample: PBMCs. This sequence joins TRBV6-5 and TRBJ2-7, with D perhaps matching TRBD1 (6 bases). This CDR3 reads CASSPTGFQWQYF. The DNA of the CDR3 is TGTGCCAGCAGTCCCACAGGGTTCCAGTGGCAGTACTTC.